This entry features one TCR beta chain sequence. The CDR3 is made up of 17 amino acids. V was trimmed by 2 bases and J by 0 bases, leaving 16 bases between them. Germline V CDR1 and CDR2: LNHDA, SQIVND (reference sequence). Study processing details: It was from reference gene primer amplification that nucleated cell counts were estimated. The data were produced by immunoSEQ multiplex PCR, yet TCRdb's version contains in-frame clones alone and is incomplete. V and J calls and clone size are those listed in that table; D and trimming were worked out from the DNA. The sample shows 140,000 to 150,000 clones, 80% to 85% of them seen only once. This entry comes from a study of blood T cell repertoires in COVID-19. Participants were aged about 18 to 89 years from approximately 25 US areas. Individuals in the exposed group had encountered a COVID-19 case within 2 weeks preceding study entry.

The chain joins TRBV19 to TRBJ1-1; D gene unclear. The source material was PBMCs or T cells enriched from blood (not recorded which). This TCR derives from a woman aged 45-60 years who had been exposed to COVID-19. CDR3 sequence reads: CASSIPSFRQLNTEAFF. CDR3 sequence (DNA): TGTGCCAGTAGTATACCCTCTTTCAGGCAGCTGAACACTGAAGCTTTCTTT.